Listed below are T cell receptor beta chains from one sample, sequenced in a study of cytomegalovirus exposure and HLA in healthy donors. Measured with immunoSEQ multiplex PCR; TCRdb has only the in-frame clones, and not every one. The sample records 150,000 or so clones, roughly three quarters being singletons. Material: PBMCs. The receptors were sampled from a man aged 30 to 45 in good health and CMV-seropositive. CDR3s include the opening cysteine and the closing phenylalanine or tryptophan. Each record gives: D gene, V gene, J gene, CDR3 protein. D genes are given only for firm matches.

NA	TRBV7-2	TRBJ2-7	CASSFRPRDEQYF
NA	TRBV28	TRBJ1-2	CASIYRGGYGYTF
TRBD1	TRBV9	TRBJ2-7	CASSLRTGSPYEQYF
NA	TRBV7-2	TRBJ2-3	CASSLAGRTDTQYF
NA	TRBV27	TRBJ1-2	CASRGGNYGYTF
NA	TRBV28	TRBJ1-2	CASSLLGVTNGYTF
NA	TRBV27	TRBJ2-3	CASSLLGTATDTQYF
TRBD1	TRBV5-1	TRBJ1-2	CASSVTTGTLSNYGYTF
NA	TRBV30	TRBJ1-1	CAHDRGLNTEAFF
NA	TRBV18	TRBJ2-1	CASSPSIKRDNEQFF
TRBD1	TRBV14	TRBJ1-1	CASSQLTGPGGAFF
NA	TRBV7-9	TRBJ1-5	CASSLAGALHQPQHF
NA	TRBV19	TRBJ2-7	CASSYQWSSYEQYF
NA	TRBV11-1	TRBJ1-2	CASSFSGNGYTF
TRBD1	TRBV9	TRBJ1-2	CASSATGAINYGYTF
TRBD1	TRBV10-3	TRBJ1-4	CAISDGTVNEKLFF
NA	TRBV15	NA	CATSAQGGYEQYF
NA	TRBV7-2	TRBJ1-2	CASSLIGEGYGYTF
NA	TRBV30	TRBJ2-2	CASPMREGGWELFF
NA	TRBV7-9	TRBJ2-1	CASSSPPNNEQFF
TRBD1	TRBV29-1	TRBJ1-1	CSVGTGVNTEAFF
NA	TRBV6-1	TRBJ1-1	CASSELGHLNTEAFF
TRBD1	TRBV9	TRBJ2-5	CASSRTGEGETQYF
TRBD1	TRBV7-2	TRBJ2-7	CASSHTGDPWYEQYF
TRBD1	TRBV7-3	TRBJ2-2	CASSSQGANTGELFF
NA	TRBV30	TRBJ1-5	CAWSVSGSPQHF
NA	TRBV5-1	TRBJ2-3	CASSPSSGTQYF
TRBD2	TRBV5-1	TRBJ2-7	CASRPQPGLAGDEQYF
NA	TRBV7-9	TRBJ2-2	CASSFDVATGELFF
TRBD2	TRBV9	TRBJ2-1	CASSVWTSGGGEQFF
TRBD2	TRBV2	TRBJ2-3	CASSDGTSMADTQYF
TRBD1	TRBV7-9	TRBJ2-7	CASSSTGDSYEQYF
NA	TRBV18	TRBJ1-1	CASSPAGVATEAFF
NA	TRBV28	TRBJ1-2	CASGQNYGYTF
NA	TRBV6-6	TRBJ1-4	CASSDPGNEKLFF
NA	TRBV14	TRBJ1-2	CASSQDRNYGYTF
NA	TRBV28	TRBJ2-7	CASSQRNSYEQYF
TRBD1	TRBV2	TRBJ1-2	CASRQGANYGYTF
NA	TRBV11-2	TRBJ2-5	CASSSSQIQETQYF
TRBD1	TRBV2	TRBJ2-7	CASNRDRSSKVHEQYF
TRBD1	TRBV18	TRBJ2-7	CASSPDRASYEQYF
NA	TRBV25-1	TRBJ2-7	CASSGQGSSYEQYF
TRBD2	TRBV25-1	TRBJ2-7	CASSDPAGTTPYEQYF
NA	TRBV6-5	TRBJ2-2	CASSRQYAGELFF
TRBD1	TRBV19	TRBJ2-1	CASSRGDRPYNEQFF
TRBD2	TRBV7-3	TRBJ2-3	CASSLTFGTSGDPDTQYF
NA	TRBV19	TRBJ2-6	CASMTAGANVLTF
TRBD2	TRBV6-6	TRBJ2-1	CASSLLAGGQNEQFF
TRBD1	TRBV30	TRBJ1-1	CAWSDWTGVSMNTEAFF
NA	TRBV6-1	TRBJ2-3	CASSAQGSSTDTQYF